This T cell receptor (beta chain) came from a study of T-cell reconstitution after alpha-beta-depleted transplantation in children. Study findings and constraints: Two months or so post-transplant, alpha-beta T cells reportedly derived from several hundred expanded graft clones. When one year had passed after transplant, most T-cell counts and diversity came from newly produced T cells. Elevated TCRbeta diversity at day 60 was traced, in some patients, to surviving recipient T cells and thymic progenitors.

The V and J ends lost 3 bases and 4 bases respectively, with 12 bases between them. The CDR3 is made up of 14 amino acids. Germline CDR1 reads MNHEY; CDR2 reads SVGAGI. This clonotype was seen repeatedly, ten times or more. Its antigen is unknown. Unique molecular identifiers were built into the TCRbeta library. MiXCR, applied by TCRdb to the PCR reads, yields one record per CDR3 protein. In the table there are 150,000 to 200,000 distinct CDR3 sequences, 8.5% to 14% of which are singletons. This clonotype originated in a boy aged 2-9 years with acute myeloid leukemia, due to receive a stem cell transplant. J is TRBJ1-2 and V is TRBV6-5; D unclear. The sequences come from PBMCs, collected before TCRalphabeta/CD19-depleted stem cell transplant. CDR3 sequence reads: CASSYYPAIYGYTF. The CDR3 bases are TGTGCCAGCAGTTATTATCCAGCGATCTATGGCTACACCTTC.